Shown below are 27 T cell receptor beta chains from a single sample sequenced in a study of CD8+CD57+ T cells in acquired aplastic anemia. Patients sequenced had flow cytometry evidence of CD8+CD57+ cell expansion. Investigators profiled TCR beta VDJ and CDR3 from genomic DNA template. One entry per CDR3 protein, called by TCRdb with MiXCR from the reads. This table holds approximately 470,000 distinct CDR3 sequences, around a third found once. The sequenced sample consisted of sorted CD4+, CD8+, or CD8+CD57+ T cells (not recorded which) from PBMCs. Receptor source: a human donor with aplastic anemia.

The chain joins TRBV20-1 to TRBJ1-5; 9 bases match TRBD1. This CDR3 is 15 amino acids long. The ends lost 2 bases at V and 6 bases at J; junction bases unmatched: 8. The germline gives CDR1 DFQATT, CDR2 SNEGSKA (reference sequence). Here the CDR3 DNA reads TGCAGTGCTAGACACCGCGGGACAGGGAGTCAGCCCCAGCATTTT. Translated: CSARHRGTGSQPQHF.

The table lists this clonotype with many counts. CDR3 protein: CASSVRAQNTEAFF. In DNA, the CDR3 is TGTGCCAGCAGCGTGAGGGCCCAGAACACTGAAGCTTTCTTT. The rearrangement links TRBV9 to TRBJ1-1; D gene unclear. The CDR3 contains 14 residues. CDR1 is SGDLS, CDR2 YYNGEE, per germline. The V end was cut by 2 bases, the J end by 1 base, with 9 bases between.

This clonotype was observed a single time. The chain has TRBV10-3 and TRBJ1-2, with 9 positions matching TRBD1. Unmatched junction bases numbered 10, after V lost 10 bases and J lost 4 bases. Germline values: CDR1 ENHRY, CDR2 SYGVKD. This CDR3 is built from 14 residues. The CDR3 DNA reads as TGTGCCACCCACAGGGGGCCGGGTGGCTATGGCTACACCTTC. Protein: CATHRGPGGYGYTF.

The CDR3 loop is CAQTGPPPYSYNSPLHF. The CDR3 DNA is TGTGCCCAAACAGGTCCCCCTCCATACTCCTATAATTCACCCCTCCACTTT. The gene calls are TRBV2 and TRBJ1-6; D possibly corresponds to TRBD1 (5 bases). Germline CDR1 is SNHLY and CDR2 is FYNNEI. The CDR3 runs to 17 residues. V gave up 11 bases and J gave up 0 bases, with 20 bases separating them.

In DNA, the CDR3 is TGCAGCGTTGAGATTTGGGACACTGAAGCTTTCTTT. Translation: CSVEIWDTEAFF. This chain joins TRBV29-1 and TRBJ1-1; D not resolved. The germline V and J ends were trimmed by 3 bases and 3 bases, with 8 bases remaining between them. Germline V CDR1 and CDR2: SQVTM, ANQGSEA. The CDR3 has 12 amino acids.

This sequence joins TRBV5-1 and TRBJ2-1, with D maybe TRBD2 (6 bases). The germline CDR1 and CDR2 sequences are SGHRS and YFSETQ. V lost 7 bases and J lost 4, with 18 bases in between. The CDR3 covers 15 residues. The CDR3 sequence: CASGLTGLVYNEQFF. In DNA, the CDR3 is TGCGCCAGCGGACTGACGGGACTGGTGTACAATGAGCAGTTCTTC.

The rearrangement joins TRBV6-5 to TRBJ2-5; 10 bases fit TRBD1. In germline, CDR1 is MNHEY, CDR2 SVGAGI. J gave up 7 bases and V 4 bases, and 12 bases lay outside the gene matches. The length of the CDR3 is 16 residues. The CDR3 reads CASSSPGTGALGTQYF. The CDR3 nucleotides read TGTGCCAGCAGTTCTCCCGGGACAGGGGCGTTAGGGACCCAGTACTTC.

This clonotype was observed a handful of times. V and J are TRBV14 and TRBJ2-1; D is unresolved. CDR1 is SGHDN, CDR2 FVKESK, per germline. The CDR3 contains 14 residues. Trimming took off 4 bases at V and 2 bases at J, with 9 bases between the two ends. CDR3 in amino acids: CASSRERTYNEQFF. CDR3 coding DNA: TGTGCCAGCAGCCGGGAAAGGACCTACAATGAGCAGTTCTTC.

This sequence joins TRBV7-6 and TRBJ2-7; 8 bases align to TRBD1. CDR3 length equals 15 residues. The germline V gene encodes CDR1 SGHVS and CDR2 FNYEAQ. Unmatched junction bases numbered 9, after V lost 5 bases and J lost 3 bases. CDR3: CASSLYRGSGYEQYF. The CDR3 DNA is TGTGCCAGCAGCCTTTACAGGGGGTCGGGCTACGAGCAGTACTTC.

Turning to this clonotype: It is likely a read error, because the conserved phenylalanine at the end of the CDR3 is missing. The chain combines TRBV6-2 or TRBV6-3 with TRBJ1-2; 8 nucleotides agree with TRBD1. The ends lost 7 bases at V and 2 bases at J; junction bases unmatched: 6. Germline CDR1 reads MNHEY; CDR2 reads SVGEGT. There are 14 residues in the CDR3. Written as DNA, the CDR3 is TGTGCCAGCAAGAAGACAGGGGAGAACTATGGCTACACCTCC. Its translation is CASKKTGENYGYTS.

In this sample, this clonotype turned up many times. This chain connects TRBV12-3 or TRBV12-4 to TRBJ1-2, with TRBD1 matching 8 bases. The CDR3 length is 15 residues. The ends lost 3 bases at V and 7 bases at J; junction bases unmatched: 10. CDR3 nucleotides: TGTGCCAGCAGTTTGTCCGGACAGGGTGAAGTTGGCTACACCTTC. Translated, it gives CASSLSGQGEVGYTF.

Worth noting for this clonotype: Its ends do not fully match the called genes, so a read error is possible. CDR3 DNA sequence: TGCAGTGCTAGCGCGCAGAGCCAAGAGGCCCAGTACTTC. It translates to CSASAQSQEAQYF. This chain joins TRBV20-1 and TRBJ2-5; no definite D call. The germline V gene encodes CDR1 DFQATT and CDR2 SNEGSKA (reference sequence). The CDR3 sequence is 13 residues long.

Regarding this clonotype: This CDR3 is missing its conserved last phenylalanine or tryptophan, likely due to a read error. The chain couples TRBV3-1 to TRBJ1-5; no definite D call. Trimming took 0 bases from V and 0 from J, leaving 6 bases between them. CDR1 and CDR2 (germline): LGHDT, YNNKEL (reference sequence). CDR3 length equals 15 residues. The CDR3 sequence is CASSQDMLSNQPQHL. The CDR3 DNA reads as TGTGCCAGCAGCCAAGATATGCTTAGCAATCAGCCCCAGCATCTT.

This clonotype was counted between two and nine times. The chain uses TRBV20-1 and TRBJ2-5, with D tentatively TRBD1 (5 bases). The ends were cut back, 4 bases at V and 2 bases at J, with 11 bases in the middle. The CDR3 has 13 residues. Germline V gene sequence: CDR1 DFQATT, CDR2 SNEGSKA (reference sequence). CDR3 protein: CSAKRTGQETQYF. CDR3 nucleotide sequence: TGCAGTGCTAAGAGAACAGGACAAGAGACCCAGTACTTC.

This clonotype showed up just a few times. The CDR3 loop reads CSARDRGATNEKLFF. The CDR3 region has the DNA TGCAGTGCTAGAGATCGGGGCGCAACTAATGAAAAACTGTTTTTT. The chain recombines TRBV20-1 with TRBJ1-4, with a weak D call TRBD1 (5 bases). V lost 0 bases, J lost 0 bases, and 8 bases lay in between. The CDR3 consists of 15 residues. CDR1 and CDR2 (germline): DFQATT, SNEGSKA (reference sequence).

The chain links TRBV2 to TRBJ2-7; D is possibly TRBD1 (6 bases). V was shortened by 7 bases and J by 2 bases, with 15 bases between the two germline ends. Germline V gene sequence: CDR1 SNHLY, CDR2 FYNNEI. The CDR3 contains 14 residues. Here the CDR3 reads CASMSRGFAYEQYF. The CDR3 DNA reads as TGTGCCAGCATGTCGAGGGGGTTCGCCTACGAGCAGTACTTC. Supplemented by reference TRBV2 and TRBJ2-7, the full variable domain reads EPEVTQTPSHQVTQMGQEVILRCVPISNHLYFYWYRQILGQKVEFLVSFYNNEISEKSEIFDDQFSVERPDGSNFTLKIRSTKLEDSAMYFCASMSRGFAYEQYFGPGTRLTVT.

The V and J genes are TRBV6-1 and TRBJ2-6; weak D call: TRBD2 (5 bases). V gave up 2 bases and J gave up 2 bases, with 10 bases separating them. Germline V gives CDR1 MNHNS, CDR2 SASEGT. There are 16 residues in the CDR3. The CDR3 is CASSEIGVAGANVLTF. As DNA, the CDR3 is TGTGCCAGCAGTGAAATCGGGGTAGCTGGGGCCAACGTCCTGACTTTC.

On this clonotype itself: A read error may be the cause here, since a much bigger clone is one base away. The rearrangement joins TRBV5-6 to TRBJ2-7; D possibly uses TRBD1 or TRBD2 (6 bases each). The CDR3 has 13 residues. The V gene's germline CDR1 is SGHDT and CDR2 YYEEEE. The CDR3 sequence: CASSLGTAGEQHF. The CDR3 DNA follows: TGTGCCAGCAGCTTGGGGACAGCGGGCGAGCAGCACTTC.

Concerning this clonotype: With a much larger clone just one base away, this may be a read error. This rearrangement joins TRBV24-1 to TRBJ1-1, with a possible D match to TRBD1 (6 bases). V was cut by 4 bases and J by 8 bases, with 16 bases left in between. Germline lookup yields CDR1 KGHDR and CDR2 SFDVKD. This CDR3 region has 14 residues. CDR3 nucleotides: TGTGCCACCAGTGAAGCGGGACAAGCTACCGAAGCTTTCTTT. Translation: CATSEAGQATEAFF.

This clonotype was seen at least ten times. The chain recombines TRBV7-6 with TRBJ1-1, with 9 bases matching TRBD1. This CDR3 has 13 residues. The V gene end was trimmed by 5 bases and the J gene end by 7 bases; junction bases not matched to a gene: 5. Germline V gene data show CDR1 as SGHVS and CDR2 as FNYEAQ. CDR3 region: CASSNPGQGEAFF. Written as DNA, the CDR3 is TGTGCCAGCAGCAACCCGGGACAGGGTGAAGCTTTCTTT.

This chain connects TRBV9 to TRBJ2-3, with 9 bases identical to TRBD2. The V gene end was trimmed by 0 bases and the J gene end by 3 bases; junction bases not matched to a gene: 8. The CDR3 has 17 residues. Germline CDR1 is SGDLS and CDR2 is YYNGEE. The CDR3 bases are TGTGCCAGCAGCGTAGATTCAGCGGGGGGAATAACAGATACGCAGTATTTT. Translating gives CASSVDSAGGITDTQYF.

The chain uses TRBV2 and TRBJ1-5; the D is unclear. The CDR3 extends over 15 amino acids. Germline CDR1 and CDR2: SNHLY and FYNNEI. Trimming left V 2 bases short and J 7 bases short, with 15 bases between. The CDR3 protein is CASSEIRASDQPQHF. Here the CDR3 DNA reads TGTGCCAGCAGTGAAATACGCGCTTCGGACCAGCCCCAGCATTTT.

The chain is built from TRBV20-1 and TRBJ1-1; 7 bases match TRBD1. Germline CDR1 DFQATT, CDR2 SNEGSKA (reference sequence). This CDR3 has 15 amino acids. Trimming removed 1 base from V and 0 bases from J; junction bases left unmatched: 5. Written as DNA, the CDR3 is TGCAGTGCTAGAGTCGCGGGACAGCTGAACACTGAAGCTTTCTTT. As protein: CSARVAGQLNTEAFF.

The chain has TRBV19 and TRBJ1-6, with 8 bases aligning to TRBD1. With V trimmed by 5 bases and J by 10 bases, 7 bases remained unmatched. This CDR3 is built from 14 residues. Germline CDR1 reads LNHDA; CDR2 reads SQIVND (reference sequence). CDR3 bases: TGTGCCAGTAGTGAGACAGGGGCCTACTCACCCCTCCACTTT. Translation gives CASSETGAYSPLHF.

The chain couples TRBV7-6 to TRBJ2-5; D is perhaps TRBD1 (5 bases). The CDR3 contains 15 residues. From germline, CDR1 is SGHVS and CDR2 FNYEAQ. V lost 2 bases to trimming and J lost 1 base, with 11 bases between them. The CDR3 region has the DNA TGTGCCAGCAGCTTAACAGGTGCTTCCCAAGAGACCCAGTACTTC. Translating gives CASSLTGASQETQYF. Complete variable domain (other parts from reference TRBV7-6 and TRBJ2-5): GAGVSQSPRYKVTKRGQDVALRCDPISGHVSLYWYRQALGQGPEFLTYFNYEAQQDKSGLPNDRFSAERPEGSISTLTIQRTEQRDSAMYRCASSLTGASQETQYFGPGTRLLVL.

The genes are TRBV10-3 and TRBJ2-7, with D possibly being TRBD1 or TRBD2 (5 bases each). Trimming took 5 bases from V and 2 from J, leaving 10 bases between them. Germline-derived CDR1 and CDR2 are ENHRY and SYGVKD. This CDR3 comprises 13 residues. The CDR3 DNA is TGTGCCATCAGTTCGGGACGGCCCTACGAGCAGTACTTC. This codes for CAISSGRPYEQYF.

There are many counts of this clonotype. J is TRBJ2-5 and V is TRBV2; 7 nucleotides align to TRBD1. The CDR3 is 15 amino acids. Looked up from germline, CDR1 is SNHLY and CDR2 is FYNNEI. The V segment lost 3 bases and the J segment 2 bases; nucleotides outside the gene matches: 6. CDR3 loop: CASSDLGGRQETQYF. In nucleotides, the CDR3 is TGTGCCAGCAGTGATTTAGGGGGCCGACAAGAGACCCAGTACTTC.